This TCR beta chain was recorded in a study of T cells in Graves' hyperthyroidism and ophthalmopathy. Germline values: CDR1 SQVTM, CDR2 ANQGSEA. The CDR3 runs to 14 residues. V lost 5 bases and J 0 bases, leaving 8 bases between the germline ends. What was amplified from RNA transcripts were TCR beta CDR3 regions. An initial round of RT-PCR targeting the TCR CDR3 relied on the HTBI primer set. TCRdb processed the multiplex PCR reads anew with MiXCR; each CDR3 protein has one entry. This table holds about 690,000 distinct CDR3 sequences, 15% to 20% found once. Any patient presenting with uncontrolled infection, other autoimmune disease, pregnancy or lactation was left out. This clonotype occurred a few times.

Sequencing used blood. The sequence derives from a man aged 45-65 years with Graves' hyperthyroidism. The gene calls are TRBV29-1 and TRBJ2-6; possible D gene TRBD1, 5 bases. The CDR3 DNA sequence: TGCAGCGTTCAGACAGACTCTGGGGCCAACGTCCTGACTTTC. Protein product: CSVQTDSGANVLTF.